The present T cell receptor (beta chain) was sequenced within a study of CD8+CD57+ T cells in acquired aplastic anemia. Study information: Sorted cells (CD4+ and CD8+) yielded DNA amounts that averaged about 3.4 ug. Read counts for CD4+ cells (from healthy donors) averaged roughly 10 million. General study results and limits: The study found no significant CD8+ Simpson's diversity difference between patients and controls. Patients had around 28 CD8+ CDR3 sequences in common with controls (the shared set).

Germline lookup yields CDR1 SGDLS and CDR2 YYNGEE. V lost 7 bases and J 4 bases, leaving 20 bases between the germline ends. This CDR3 has 16 residues. It was genomic DNA that served as the template for profiling TCR beta VDJ and CDR3. MiXCR was run by TCRdb on the reads, yielding one entry per CDR3 protein. The sample holds some 82,000 distinct CDR3 sequences, 40% to 55% seen once. Concerning this clonotype: Its antigen is still unknown.

The chain uses TRBV9 and TRBJ2-2, with TRBD1 as a possible D gene (5 bases). The receptor was derived from a human donor in good health, serving as a control. Sequenced: sorted CD4+, CD8+, or CD8+CD57+ T cells (not recorded which) from PBMCs. CDR3 nucleotides: TGTGCCAGCTTCCCCTTACAGGATTCGGTCACCGGGGAGCTGTTTTTT. Translating gives CASFPLQDSVTGELFF.